This T cell receptor beta chain is from a study of blood T cell repertoires in COVID-19. Germline CDR1 and CDR2: PRHDT and FYEKMQ (reference sequence). This CDR3 is 13 amino acids long. Trimming left V 1 base short and J 5 bases short, with 9 bases between. Libraries were prepared by immunoSEQ multiplex PCR; TCRdb keeps only in-frame clonotypes and omits some of them. The sample has some 250,000 clones, over 85% seen once. Everyone who took part was 18 to 89 years old, and they came from about two dozen US areas. Sequencing was performed on PBMCs or T cells enriched from blood (not recorded which). The J gene is TRBJ2-7, the V gene TRBV13, with D tentatively TRBD1 (6 bases). This sequence originates from a woman aged 25 to 39 with acute COVID-19. Written as DNA, the CDR3 is TGTGCCAGCAGCTTAGTTAGGGACAACGAGCAGTACTTC. It encodes CASSLVRDNEQYF.